This entry lists 21 T cell receptor beta chains sequenced from one sample in a study of shared clonotypes between healthy human individuals. Method: immunoSEQ multiplex PCR; TCRdb's copy keeps in-frame clones and lacks some. The table records around 600,000 clones, about 98% of them present only once. The naive CD8 population came from CD45RO-negative cells selected for CCR7, without terminally differentiated effector memory CD45RA+ cells. The sequenced sample consisted of naive CD8+ T cells sorted from blood. Every receptor here comes from a man aged 25 to 40 in good health.

The chain employs TRBV4-1 and TRBJ1-1; D is possibly TRBD1 (5 bases). Germline CDR1 reads MGHRA; CDR2 reads YSYEKL. Trimming pared 4 bases from V and 1 base from J, leaving 16 bases between. The CDR3 spans 16 residues. CDR3 DNA sequence: TGCGCCAGCAGCCTTCACAGACAGTCTTCGAACACTGAAGCTTTCTTT. Amino acids: CASSLHRQSSNTEAFF.

This chain connects TRBV27 to TRBJ2-1; perhaps TRBD1 as D (6 bases). Trimming shortened V by 5 bases and J by 6 bases, and 20 bases separated the two germline ends. The CDR3 is made up of 16 amino acids. Germline V lookup: CDR1 MNHEY, CDR2 SMNVEV (reference sequence). CDR3 residues: CASSTYRQARGNEQFF. The CDR3 nucleotides are TGTGCCAGCAGTACTTATAGACAGGCCCGAGGCAATGAGCAGTTCTTC.

This clone was seen once. The sample carries other DNA sequences with the same CDR3. This rearrangement joins TRBV5-1 to TRBJ2-7, with D hard to call. The germline V and J ends were trimmed by 0 bases and 4 bases, with 5 bases remaining between them. Germline CDR1 SGHRS, CDR2 YFSETQ. The CDR3 runs to 12 residues. DNA of the CDR3: TGCGCCAGCAGCTTGGAATCGTACGAGCAGTACTTC. Translating gives CASSLESYEQYF.

The CDR3 DNA follows: TGTGCCAGCAGAGAGCCCCTTAAACCCCCACAGGGGAGCACAGATACGCAGTATTTT. This gives the protein CASREPLKPPQGSTDTQYF. The chain recombines TRBV2 with TRBJ2-3; TRBD1 matches 7 bases. Germline-derived CDR1 and CDR2 are SNHLY and FYNNEI. Losses at the gene ends were 6 bases for V and 0 bases for J; bases not matched to a gene: 18. There are 19 residues in the CDR3.

V is TRBV9 and J is TRBJ2-2, with D unclear. The CDR3 has 19 amino acids. Looked up from germline, CDR1 is SGDLS and CDR2 is YYNGEE. The germline V and J ends were trimmed by 0 bases and 0 bases, with 18 bases remaining between them. The CDR3 loop is CASSVDFQTQFANTGELFF. The CDR3 DNA is TGTGCCAGCAGCGTAGACTTCCAGACACAGTTCGCGAACACCGGGGAGCTGTTTTTT.

The genes are TRBV5-4 and TRBJ1-2, with 7 bases lining up with TRBD1. Germline-derived CDR1 and CDR2 are SGHNT and YYREEE (reference sequence). J gave up 7 bases and V 0 bases, and 9 bases lay outside the gene matches. This CDR3 contains 15 residues. CDR3 residues: CASSLGVKGAGGYTF. As DNA, the CDR3 is TGTGCCAGCAGCTTGGGGGTTAAGGGGGCTGGTGGCTACACCTTC.

The chain joins TRBV18 to TRBJ2-2; D is undetermined. The V end was cut by 1 base, the J end by 9 bases, with 9 bases between. The germline gives CDR1 KGHSH, CDR2 LQKENI. CDR3 length: 13 amino acids. CDR3 sequence reads: CASSPQTRRELFF. As DNA, the CDR3 is TGTGCCAGCTCACCACAGACAAGGCGGGAGCTGTTTTTT. Using reference TRBV18 and TRBJ2-2 for the parts outside the CDR3, the full variable domain is NAGVMQNPRHLVRRRGQEARLRCSPMKGHSHVYWYRQLPEEGLKFMVYLQKENIIDESGMPKERFSAEFPKEGPSILRIQQVVRGDSAAYFCASSPQTRRELFFGEGSRLTVL.

The rearrangement links TRBV19 to TRBJ2-1; 12 positions agree with TRBD2. The trim removed 7 bases at V and 9 bases at J, leaving 10 bases unmatched. In germline, CDR1 is LNHDA, CDR2 SQIVND (reference sequence). The CDR3 is 15 residues long. This CDR3 reads CASKRLAGERREQFF. CDR3 sequence (DNA): TGTGCCAGTAAGAGACTAGCGGGAGAGAGGCGTGAGCAGTTCTTC.

The chain combines TRBV29-1 with TRBJ2-3; 11 bases agree with TRBD2. With 7 bases clipped from V and 0 bases from J, the junction kept 18 bases outside the gene matches. The CDR3 sequence is 19 residues long. Germline loops: CDR1 SQVTM, CDR2 ANQGSEA. CDR3 nucleotide sequence: TGCAGCGCCATAGGGACTAGCGGTGATCGGACGTTGAGCACAGATACGCAGTATTTT. Residues: CSAIGTSGDRTLSTDTQYF.

This CDR3 reads CATSRGDYEQYF. The CDR3 nucleotides read TGTGCCACCAGCAGAGGGGACTACGAGCAGTACTTC. The chain carries TRBV15 and TRBJ2-7; no clear D gene. The V gene lost 1 base and the J gene lost 3 bases, with 4 bases spanning the gap. CDR1 is LNHNV and CDR2 is YYDKDF in the germline V gene (reference sequence). This CDR3 has 12 amino acids.

The chain has TRBV5-1 and TRBJ2-1, with 9 bases fitting TRBD1. The germline V gene encodes CDR1 SGHRS and CDR2 YFSETQ. The CDR3 sequence is 15 residues long. Trimming removed 4 bases from V and 8 bases from J; junction bases left unmatched: 10. The CDR3 spells CASSPRTGELYEQFF. In DNA, the CDR3 is TGCGCCAGCAGCCCAAGGACAGGGGAGCTGTATGAGCAGTTCTTC.

The V gene is TRBV6-5, the J gene TRBJ2-7; D gene unclear. Trimming shortened V by 2 bases and J by 2 bases, and 10 bases separated the two germline ends. Germline V CDR1 and CDR2: MNHEY, SVGAGI. This CDR3 is 14 amino acids long. The CDR3 loop is CASSYEAAPYEQYF. The DNA for the CDR3 is TGTGCCAGCAGTTACGAGGCCGCTCCCTACGAGCAGTACTTC.

In the case of this clone: Different DNA sequences within this sample yield the same CDR3. The chain recombines TRBV27 with TRBJ2-5; D gene ambiguous. There are 13 residues in the CDR3. The ends were cut back, 2 bases at V and 5 bases at J, with 9 bases in the middle. Germline V gives CDR1 MNHEY, CDR2 SMNVEV (reference sequence). In DNA, the CDR3 is TGTGCCAGCAGTTTACTAGTGGGGGAGACCCAGTACTTC. The encoded protein is CASSLLVGETQYF.

The chain has TRBV10-3 and TRBJ2-3; a possible D gene is TRBD2 (7 bases). Germline V gene sequence: CDR1 ENHRY, CDR2 SYGVKD. The CDR3 has 15 amino acids. Trimming cost V 4 bases and J 4 bases, with 15 bases left between them. CDR3 region: CAISGGGGRSDTQYF. The CDR3 bases are TGTGCCATCAGTGGGGGCGGGGGCCGGTCAGATACGCAGTATTTT.

The gene calls are TRBV6-1 and TRBJ1-1, with no clear D. V was cut by 6 bases and J by 2 bases, with 4 bases left in between. Germline loops: CDR1 MNHNS, CDR2 SASEGT. The CDR3 runs 11 residues. The CDR3 nucleotides are TGTGCCAGCAGACACAACACTGAAGCTTTCTTT. Its protein product is CASRHNTEAFF.

The CDR3 DNA reads as TGTGCCAGCAGTGAATTCAAGTTCAATGAGCAGTTCTTC. Protein product: CASSEFKFNEQFF. This rearrangement joins TRBV25-1 to TRBJ2-1, with D unresolved. CDR1 is MGHDK, CDR2 SYGVNS, per germline. Trimming pared 1 base from V and 6 bases from J, leaving 7 bases between. The CDR3 is made up of 13 amino acids.

The J gene is TRBJ2-5, the V gene TRBV11-2; the match to TRBD2 covers 15 bases. The germline V gene has CDR1 SGHAT and CDR2 FQNNGV. The CDR3 has 18 amino acids. Germline trimming cut 3 bases from V and 2 bases from J; bases unmatched to any gene: 7. The CDR3 loop is CASSLGLAGGEEQETQYF. The DNA for the CDR3 is TGTGCCAGCAGCTTGGGACTAGCGGGAGGAGAGGAGCAAGAGACCCAGTACTTC.

The CDR3 DNA reads as TGTGCCAGCAGCTTAGATGCAGGGTCCAACGAGCAGTACTTC. Its translation: CASSLDAGSNEQYF. The V gene is TRBV11-2, the J gene TRBJ2-7; tentatively, D is TRBD1 (5 bases). Germline V gene data show CDR1 as SGHAT and CDR2 as FQNNGV. The CDR3 runs 14 residues. V gave up 0 bases and J gave up 5 bases, with 11 bases separating them.

The chain employs TRBV5-6 and TRBJ2-1, with D hard to call. The CDR3 runs to 11 residues. The V end was cut by 4 bases, the J end by 8 bases, with 7 bases between. Germline assignment: CDR1 SGHDT and CDR2 YYEEEE. The CDR3 sequence is CASSSLHEQFF. CDR3 sequence (DNA): TGTGCCAGCAGCAGCCTACATGAGCAGTTCTTC.

The rearrangement links TRBV10-2 to TRBJ1-4; TRBD1 might be the D (5 bases). Deletions cut 6 bases from V and 0 bases from J, with 11 bases between. The CDR3 extends over 15 amino acids. CDR1 and CDR2 (germline): WSHSY, SAAADI. For the CDR3, the DNA is TGCGCCAGCAGCGTAGACAGCTCAACTAATGAAAAACTGTTTTTT. This sequence encodes CASSVDSSTNEKLFF.

This clone was counted a single time. This chain links TRBV13 with TRBJ2-3; 13 bases are shared with TRBD2. The junction had 9 bases not matched to a gene; V was cut back by 5 bases and J by 1 base. CDR3 length equals 18 residues. Germline loops: CDR1 PRHDT, CDR2 FYEKMQ (reference sequence). The CDR3 spells CASSDGTSGDWGTDTQYF. The CDR3 nucleotides are TGTGCCAGCAGCGACGGGACTAGCGGGGATTGGGGCACAGATACGCAGTATTTT.